The clone carrying this TCR beta chain was seen at least ten times. The authors ran a second PCR of roughly 7 to 11 cycles using a sample-barcoded 5' primer and a J-beta primer mix. TCRdb itself ran the 5' RACE reads through MiXCR, one entry per CDR3 protein. Of more than 450,000 distinct CDR3 sequences listed, approximately 26% were seen once; the top ten hold approximately 3.6%. This entry belongs to a study of blood T cells in healthy people across ages. Trimming shortened V by 0 bases and J by 0 bases, and 7 bases separated the two germline ends. CDR1 is SGDLS and CDR2 is YYNGEE in the germline V gene. The CDR3 has 14 residues. This sample was shared with a second study, whose subject was T cells of mothers and their children.

The sequence came from a boy younger than 10 in good health. Source material: blood. The rearrangement uses TRBV9 and TRBJ2-7, with TRBD2 as a possible D gene (5 bases). The DNA for the CDR3 is TGTGCCAGCAGCGTAGCAGCGGTCTCCTACGAGCAGTACTTC. Protein sequence: CASSVAAVSYEQYF. The full variable domain, its missing parts supplied by reference TRBV9 and TRBJ2-7, is DSGVTQTPKHLITATGQRVTLRCSPRSGDLSVYWYQQSLDQGLQFLIQYYNGEERAKGNILERFSAQQFPDLHSELNLSSLELGDSALYFCASSVAAVSYEQYFGPGTRLTVT.